Listed here are 28 T cell receptor beta chains from one sample, sequenced in a study of beta chain features in type 1 diabetes. Expressed TCRB transcripts got sequenced, as all isolated RNA was reverse transcribed. Here immunoSEQ multiplex PCR was the method, and the copy in TCRdb shows in-frame clones only, minus some. Among about 450,000 clones listed, about an eighth were seen once. Specimen: naive CD4+ T cells from blood. All receptors derive from a woman between 18 and 29 years old in good health.

The sample holds a few counts of this clone. The chain uses TRBV18 and TRBJ2-1; tentative D call: TRBD2 (5 bases). The CDR3 contains 15 residues. The V and J ends lost 2 bases and 4 bases respectively, with 12 bases between them. Germline-derived CDR1 and CDR2 are KGHSH and LQKENI. The DNA of the CDR3 is TGTGCCAGCTCACCAGGGAGTCTCGGGTACAATGAGCAGTTCTTC. This translates into CASSPGSLGYNEQFF. The full variable domain, in which reference TRBV18 and TRBJ2-1 provide the parts outside the CDR3, is NAGVMQNPRHLVRRRGQEARLRCSPMKGHSHVYWYRQLPEEGLKFMVYLQKENIIDESGMPKERFSAEFPKEGPSILRIQQVVRGDSAAYFCASSPGSLGYNEQFFGPGTRLTVL.

This clone has just a few counts. V gene TRBV2 combines with J gene TRBJ2-5, with a tentative D call TRBD2 (5 bases). The CDR3 consists of 14 residues. Germline lookup yields CDR1 SNHLY and CDR2 FYNNEI. The V and J ends lost 4 bases and 3 bases respectively, with 12 bases between them. CDR3 sequence: CASSVEGPEETQYF. Here the CDR3 DNA reads TGTGCCAGCAGTGTCGAGGGTCCTGAAGAGACCCAGTACTTC. Looking up the rest from reference TRBV2 and TRBJ2-5 gives the full variable domain: EPEVTQTPSHQVTQMGQEVILRCVPISNHLYFYWYRQILGQKVEFLVSFYNNEISEKSEIFDDQFSVERPDGSNFTLKIRSTKLEDSAMYFCASSVEGPEETQYFGPGTRLLVL.

This clone was seen a few times. The chain carries TRBV5-1 and TRBJ2-1; no clear D. The length of the CDR3 is 17 residues. V lost 1 base and J lost 1, with 15 bases in between. CDR1 and CDR2 from the germline V gene are SGHRS and YFSETQ. CDR3 in DNA: TGCGCCAGCAGCTTGCTTTGGGGTAAAGCATCCTACAATGAGCAGTTCTTC. This translates into CASSLLWGKASYNEQFF.

The gene calls are TRBV7-2 and TRBJ2-3; 8 bases match TRBD2. Germline trimming cut 5 bases from V and 3 bases from J; bases unmatched to any gene: 7. The CDR3 has 15 amino acids. Per the germline V gene, CDR1 is SGHTA and CDR2 is FQGNSA. The CDR3 DNA reads as TGTGCCAGCAGCGTTACGGGAGGGCCGACAGATACGCAGTATTTT. Its protein is CASSVTGGPTDTQYF. The full variable domain, in which reference TRBV7-2 and TRBJ2-3 provide the parts outside the CDR3, is GAGVSQSPSNKVTEKGKDVELRCDPISGHTALYWYRQSLGQGLEFLIYFQGNSAPDKSGLPSDRFSAERTGGSVSTLTIQRTQQEDSAVYLCASSVTGGPTDTQYFGPGTRLTVL.

This clone showed up just a few times. Other nucleotide sequences in the sample specify the same CDR3. This sequence joins TRBV20-1 and TRBJ2-7; TRBD2 is a possible D gene (5 bases). The CDR3 extends over 11 amino acids. Germline V CDR1 and CDR2: DFQATT, SNEGSKA (reference sequence). V lost 5 bases, J lost 6 bases, and 11 bases lay in between. The CDR3 sequence is CSAPRGGEQYV. Written as DNA, the CDR3 is TGCAGTGCTCCCCGGGGTGGCGAGCAGTACGTC.

The chain carries TRBV19 and TRBJ2-3, with 8 bases aligning to TRBD2. V gave up 8 bases and J gave up 2 bases; unmatched junction bases: 3. CDR1 LNHDA and CDR2 SQIVND come from the germline V gene (reference sequence). The CDR3 contains 13 residues. The CDR3 coding sequence is TGTGCCAGTCGGCGGGAGGACACAGATACGCAGTATTTT. Translated, it gives CASRREDTDTQYF.

The CDR3 DNA reads as TGTGCCACCCGGCGGAGAATCACAGATACGCAGTATTTT. Translated, it gives CATRRRITDTQYF. V usage is TRBV21-1 and J usage is TRBJ2-3; the D call TRBD2 from the table was never checked on the DNA. TRBV21-1 is reported as a pseudogene. CDR3 length: 13 residues.

This sequence joins TRBV15 and TRBJ2-2, with no clear D. Between the trimmed V and J ends, which lost 0 bases and 5 bases, there was a span of 7 bases. The CDR3 contains 14 residues. The germline V gene has CDR1 LNHNV and CDR2 YYDKDF (reference sequence). The CDR3, as DNA: TGTGCCACCAGCAGAGATAACGAAACCGGGGAGCTGTTTTTT. Translation: CATSRDNETGELFF.

V and J are TRBV14 and TRBJ2-5; the D gene is possibly TRBD1 (5 bases). The germline CDR1 and CDR2 sequences are SGHDN and FVKESK. V lost 4 bases and J 5 bases, leaving 14 bases between the germline ends. The CDR3 runs to 14 residues. The CDR3 spells CASSLYPRVETQYF. CDR3 DNA: TGTGCCAGCAGCCTTTACCCCAGGGTGGAGACCCAGTACTTC.

This clone was counted only a few times. CDR3 coding DNA: TGTGCCAGCAGTTTTCTCCCAGGGATCTATGGCTACACCTTC. It encodes CASSFLPGIYGYTF. The chain combines TRBV28 with TRBJ1-2, with D perhaps matching TRBD1 (5 bases). The CDR3 totals 14 residues. V was cut by 3 bases and J by 4 bases, with 12 bases left in between. The V gene's germline CDR1 is MDHEN and CDR2 SYDVKM.

At least ten counts were recorded for this clone. V gene TRBV29-1 combines with J gene TRBJ1-1, with D possibly being TRBD1 (5 bases). Deletions cut 7 bases from V and 0 bases from J, with 12 bases between. Germline V CDR1 and CDR2: SQVTM, ANQGSEA. The CDR3 extends over 13 amino acids. The CDR3 loop is CSAYGGMNTEAFF. In DNA form, the CDR3 reads TGCAGCGCCTACGGGGGTATGAACACTGAAGCTTTCTTT.

This clone turned up a few times. This chain joins TRBV7-2 and TRBJ2-7, with unresolved D. Trimming cost V 5 bases and J 6 bases, with 14 bases left between them. CDR1 SGHTA and CDR2 FQGNSA come from the germline V gene. This CDR3 region has 13 residues. The CDR3 loop is CASSRSPGFEQYF. Written as DNA, the CDR3 is TGTGCCAGCAGCCGGAGTCCCGGGTTCGAGCAGTACTTC.

The V and J genes are TRBV7-2 and TRBJ2-7, with 7 bases lining up with TRBD2. V shed 2 bases, J shed 3 bases, and the junction held 10 bases outside the gene matches. Germline V gene lookup returns CDR1 SGHTA and CDR2 FQGNSA. The length of the CDR3 is 16 residues. In DNA form, the CDR3 reads TGTGCCAGCAGCTTATTACCCGGGGGGTCATTCTACGAGCAGTACGTC. Translation: CASSLLPGGSFYEQYV.

This clone was seen a handful of times. V is TRBV5-1 and J is TRBJ2-5; D unresolved. The germline V and J ends were trimmed by 4 bases and 5 bases, with 18 bases remaining between them. CDR3 length: 15 residues. CDR1 and CDR2 from the germline V gene are SGHRS and YFSETQ. CDR3: CASSRSPRQEETQYF. The CDR3 bases are TGCGCCAGCAGCCGGAGCCCGCGGCAGGAGGAGACCCAGTACTTC.

This clone has just a few counts. The genes are TRBV7-2 and TRBJ1-1, with no clear D. From germline, CDR1 is SGHTA and CDR2 FQGNSA. CDR3 length: 14 amino acids. Trimming stripped 4 bases from V and 0 bases from J, with 9 bases between. The DNA of the CDR3 is TGTGCCAGCAGCTCCTCTCCGGTGAACACTGAAGCTTTCTTT. Translating it yields CASSSSPVNTEAFF.

This clone was seen only a few times. The chain has TRBV28 and TRBJ2-1; 9 nucleotides match TRBD1. The J segment lost 7 bases and the V segment lost 5 bases, leaving 6 bases of the junction unmatched. The CDR3 length is 14 residues. Germline CDR1 MDHEN, CDR2 SYDVKM. CDR3 loop: CASSIRDRVNEQFF. As DNA, the CDR3 is TGTGCCAGCAGTATCCGGGACAGGGTTAATGAGCAGTTCTTC.

The chain is built from TRBV11-3 and TRBJ1-1; D uncertain. V lost 8 bases and J 1 base, leaving 11 bases between the germline ends. This CDR3 contains 13 residues. Looked up from germline, CDR1 is SGHNT and CDR2 is YENEEA. The CDR3 nucleotides read TGTGCCAGCGGCCGGGGTTCGAACACTGAAGCTTTCTTT. Protein sequence: CASGRGSNTEAFF.

The chain employs TRBV29-1 and TRBJ2-4; possible D gene TRBD1, 5 bases. The V gene lost 7 bases and the J gene lost 8 bases, with 18 bases spanning the gap. The germline V gene has CDR1 SQVTM and CDR2 ANQGSEA. This CDR3 is built from 13 residues. CDR3 DNA sequence: TGCAGCGCTTCCCCCAGGGATAGGCACATTCAGTACTTC. This encodes CSASPRDRHIQYF.

This clone was observed a few times. This specimen includes other DNA sequences encoding the same CDR3. V usage is TRBV18 and J usage is TRBJ2-5; tentatively, D is TRBD2 (6 bases). The CDR3 covers 13 residues. The germline V gene encodes CDR1 KGHSH and CDR2 LQKENI. Trimming left V 2 bases short and J 2 bases short, with 6 bases between. The CDR3 loop is CASSPGGQETQYF. DNA of the CDR3: TGTGCCAGCTCACCAGGGGGGCAAGAGACCCAGTACTTC.

V gene TRBV7-2 combines with J gene TRBJ2-1; 14 bases are shared with TRBD2. Germline values: CDR1 SGHTA, CDR2 FQGNSA. V gave up 4 bases and J gave up 1 base; unmatched junction bases: 3. The CDR3 is 17 amino acids. The CDR3 region is CASSWGLAGVSYNEQFF. In DNA form, the CDR3 reads TGTGCCAGCAGCTGGGGACTAGCGGGAGTTTCCTACAATGAGCAGTTCTTC.

This clone was detected many times. The rearrangement joins TRBV29-1 to TRBJ2-5; D may be TRBD2 (5 bases). Germline V lookup: CDR1 SQVTM, CDR2 ANQGSEA. CDR3 length equals 13 residues. Trimming stripped 3 bases from V and 7 bases from J, with 15 bases between. CDR3 sequence reads: CSVDLVLRGTQYF. CDR3 DNA sequence: TGCAGCGTTGATTTAGTCCTACGGGGGACCCAGTACTTC.

The V gene is TRBV5-6, the J gene TRBJ2-1; 7 positions agree with TRBD1. Germline CDR1 reads SGHDT; CDR2 reads YYEEEE. This CDR3 comprises 13 residues. The V segment lost 0 bases and the J segment 8 bases; nucleotides outside the gene matches: 2. The CDR3 is CASSLDRGYEQFF. The CDR3 DNA follows: TGTGCCAGCAGCTTGGACAGGGGCTATGAGCAGTTCTTC.

The rearrangement joins TRBV29-1 to TRBJ2-2; TRBD1 matches 8 bases. V shed 7 bases and J 1 base; nucleotides not matched to a gene: 2. CDR1 and CDR2 (germline): SQVTM, ANQGSEA. This CDR3 comprises 13 residues. CDR3 region: CSGQGRNTGELFF. The CDR3, as DNA: TGCAGCGGACAGGGGCGGAACACCGGGGAGCTGTTTTTT.

This clone has just a few counts. J is TRBJ1-2 and V is TRBV7-3; D may be TRBD1 (5 bases). This CDR3 region has 12 residues. Germline V CDR1 and CDR2: SGHTA, FQGTGA. Trimming cost V 6 bases and J 8 bases, with 13 bases left between them. Here the CDR3 reads CASSTPGGGYTF. CDR3 DNA: TGTGCCAGCAGTACTCCCGGGGGAGGCTACACCTTC.

This clone occurred a few times. V is TRBV29-1 and J is TRBJ2-2; D ambiguous. V was trimmed by 4 bases and J by 2 bases, leaving 11 bases between them. Germline V gene data show CDR1 as SQVTM and CDR2 as ANQGSEA. This CDR3 has 14 residues. CDR3 in amino acids: CSVVQNLNTGELFF. The CDR3 DNA follows: TGCAGCGTTGTACAGAACCTAAACACCGGGGAGCTGTTTTTT.

The table lists this clone with a few counts. This chain links TRBV6-6 with TRBJ2-1, with 12 bases identical to TRBD2. The germline CDR1 and CDR2 sequences are MNHNY and SVGAGI (reference sequence). This CDR3 has 15 residues. V lost 6 bases and J lost 0; bases outside the gene matches: 0. CDR3 bases: TGTGCCAGCAGGACTAGCGGGGGCTCCTACAATGAGCAGTTCTTC. Encoded protein: CASRTSGGSYNEQFF.

The chain has TRBV6-1 and TRBJ2-3; no reliable D call. There are 15 residues in the CDR3. The ends were cut back, 2 bases at V and 1 base at J, with 10 bases in the middle. Germline CDR1 MNHNS, CDR2 SASEGT. CDR3 DNA sequence: TGTGCCAGCAGTGAAATGGGCGCCGGCACAGATACGCAGTATTTT. Translation gives CASSEMGAGTDTQYF.

V is TRBV6-6 and J is TRBJ1-4; 7 bases line up with TRBD1. CDR3 length equals 16 residues. Per the germline V gene, CDR1 is MNHNY and CDR2 is SVGAGI (reference sequence). With 6 bases clipped from V and 8 bases from J, the junction kept 15 bases outside the gene matches. The CDR3 sequence is CASRQLGDRAGEKLFF. For the CDR3, the DNA is TGTGCCAGCAGGCAACTAGGAGACAGGGCAGGGGAAAAACTGTTTTTT.